This TCR beta chain is from a study of CD8 T cells in ankylosing spondylitis. In the case of this clonotype: As yet, its antigen is unknown.

TCRdb reprocessed the 5' RACE reads with MiXCR, giving one entry per CDR3 protein. The table lists hundreds of thousands of distinct CDR3 sequences, about 19% of them singletons, with about 8.2% in the top ten. Study-wide results and caveats: Disease-linked clones, CD8+, were relatively rare in peripheral blood.

This clonotype originated in a male donor with ankylosing spondylitis or in good health (not recorded which). Material: blood, either unsorted or a sorted T cell fraction (not recorded which).

The chain's CDR3 is CSAPSTSSSQYF. The CDR3 DNA reads TGCAGCGCCCCTTCGACGTCTTCGTCCCAGTACTTC. The chain links TRBV29-1 to TRBJ2-5; no clear D gene. Germline loops: CDR1 SQVTM, CDR2 ANQGSEA. The CDR3 contains 12 residues. The ends were cut back, 7 bases at V and 9 bases at J, with 18 bases in the middle.